This T cell receptor (beta chain) was recovered during a study of T cell clonality in common variable immunodeficiency. Study outcomes and limitations: Fewer deletions and N-nucleotide insertions were reportedly seen in common variable immunodeficiency TCR beta sequences. T cell subpopulation sequencing would be needed to explain CVID clonality. Patient heterogeneity in the CVID cohort limited correlations between repertoire features and clinical complications. CVID subjects shared fewer TCRbeta clones than healthy controls did.

The repertoire was sequenced with immunoSEQ multiplex PCR; TCRdb's copy has only in-frame clones and lacks some. Listed here are 40,000 to 60,000 clones without any singletons, the top ten holding 1.8%. The CDR3 has 11 amino acids. Trimming shortened V by 1 base and J by 6 bases, and 4 bases separated the two germline ends. Germline V gives CDR1 DFQATT, CDR2 SNEGSKA (reference sequence). The sample holds many counts of this clone. Its antigen is still unknown. The CDR3 end is not reached by the read, which stops 3 residues before it; the germline J gene fills it in. The sequence came from a person between 18 and 75 years old in good health. The material sequenced was peripheral blood mononuclear cells. The V call is TRBV20-1, the J call TRBJ2-1; D ambiguous. The DNA read from the CDR3 is TGCAGTGCTAGAGGTAGCAATGAG. It specifies CSARGSNE. The CDR3 as a whole reads CSARGSNEQFF.